The 2 T cell receptor beta chains reported below all come from one sample, sequenced in a study of cytomegalovirus exposure and HLA in healthy donors. Both 60 Vbeta primers and 13 Jbeta primers went into the PCR. Profiling relied on immunoSEQ multiplex PCR, and the TCRdb table lists in-frame clones only, not all of them. The sample lists roughly 100,000 clones, 13% to 15% occurring once. What was sequenced was PBMCs. Every receptor here comes from a female donor in good health and CMV-seronegative.

This chain joins TRBV7-3 and TRBJ2-1; the match to TRBD2 covers 10 bases. CDR3 length equals 15 residues. Germline trimming cut 2 bases from V and 8 bases from J; bases unmatched to any gene: 6. From germline, CDR1 is SGHTA and CDR2 FQGTGA. This chain's CDR3 is CASSLASGSIDEQFF. In nucleotides, the CDR3 is TGTGCCAGCAGCTTAGCTAGCGGGAGTATCGATGAGCAGTTCTTC.

This clone turned up a few times. This chain uses TRBV19 with TRBJ1-1; the D gene is possibly TRBD1 (6 bases). The CDR3 consists of 15 residues. Germline V gene data show CDR1 as LNHDA and CDR2 as SQIVND (reference sequence). V lost 10 bases to trimming and J lost 1 base, with 19 bases between them. CDR3 protein: CATKIGQFSNTEAFF. The CDR3 nucleotides read TGTGCCACCAAAATAGGACAGTTTTCGAACACTGAAGCTTTCTTT. Combining the CDR3 with reference TRBV19 and TRBJ1-1 gives the whole variable domain DGGITQSPKYLFRKEGQNVTLSCEQNLNHDAMYWYRQDPGQGLRLIYYSQIVNDFQKGDIAEGYSVSREKKESFPLTVTSAQKNPTAFYLCATKIGQFSNTEAFFGQGTRLTVV.